These 5 T cell receptor beta chains originate from one sample sequenced in a study of shared clonotypes between healthy human individuals. Some clones are missing from TCRdb's copy, which holds only in-frame ones; the method was immunoSEQ multiplex PCR. The sample yields 2,500,000 or so clones, roughly 93% seen once. The source material was naive CD4+ T cells from PBMCs. The sample's subset: CD45RA+ positively selected. The receptors here all came from a man aged 18-30 years in good health. Some clones in this sample may be carry-over from other donors' samples.

The chain recombines TRBV11-2 with TRBJ2-7; D remains unclear. Germline V CDR1 and CDR2: SGHAT, FQNNGV. Trimming stripped 1 base from V and 4 bases from J, with 17 bases between. CDR3 length: 16 amino acids. The CDR3 loop is CASSLASYVRGYEQYF. In nucleotides, the CDR3 is TGTGCCAGCAGCTTAGCCTCGTACGTTCGTGGTTACGAGCAGTACTTC.

The table lists this clone with a few counts. This rearrangement joins TRBV14 to TRBJ2-5; D not certain. Germline V gene sequence: CDR1 SGHDN, CDR2 FVKESK. This CDR3 spans 14 amino acids. Trimming cost V 1 base and J 0 bases, with 6 bases left between them. The CDR3 is CASSQAQYQETQYF. DNA for the CDR3: TGTGCCAGCAGCCAAGCTCAGTACCAAGAGACCCAGTACTTC.

The chain uses TRBV5-6 and TRBJ1-3; D is perhaps TRBD1 (5 bases). V lost 5 bases, J lost 0 bases, and 12 bases lay in between. Germline CDR1 and CDR2: SGHDT and YYEEEE. The CDR3 spans 15 residues. DNA of the CDR3: TGTGCCAGCAGTTCTCAGGGCAGCTCTGGAAACACCATATATTTT. Its protein is CASSSQGSSGNTIYF. The whole variable domain, filled in from reference TRBV5-6 and TRBJ1-3, reads DAGVTQSPTHLIKTRGQQVTLRCSPKSGHDTVSWYQQALGQGPQFIFQYYEEEERQRGNFPDRFSGHQFPNYSSELNVNALLLGDSALYLCASSSQGSSGNTIYFGEGSWLTVV.

The J gene is TRBJ2-5, the V gene TRBV7-9; D is unclear. In germline, CDR1 is SEHNR, CDR2 FQNEAQ (reference sequence). This CDR3 region has 15 residues. V was shortened by 5 bases and J by 5 bases, with 18 bases between the two germline ends. The CDR3 region has the DNA TGTGCCAGCAGCCCCGGCCGGATCGCCGGGGAGACCCAGTACTTC. This translates into CASSPGRIAGETQYF.

The genes are TRBV4-3 and TRBJ2-7; D gene uncertain. Germline V gene data show CDR1 as LGHNA and CDR2 as YSLEER. The CDR3 is 13 residues long. The ends were cut back, 1 base at V and 4 bases at J, with 8 bases in the middle. CDR3 sequence reads: CASSQVTSYEQYF. DNA of the CDR3: TGCGCCAGCAGCCAAGTGACATCGTACGAGCAGTACTTC.